The 32 T cell receptor beta chains listed next were all sequenced from one sample in a study of cytomegalovirus exposure and HLA in healthy donors. It was with 60 Vbeta and 13 Jbeta primers that the PCR ran. Profiling relied on immunoSEQ multiplex PCR, and the TCRdb table lists in-frame clones only, not all of them. Its table lists about 79,000 clones. Sequencing input: PBMCs. The receptors were gathered from a man under 40 in good health and CMV-seronegative.

V gene TRBV7-9 combines with J gene TRBJ1-1; a weak D match, TRBD1 (6 bases). Per germline, CDR1 SEHNR and CDR2 FQNEAQ (reference sequence). Deletions cut 5 bases from V and 3 bases from J, with 13 bases between. The length of the CDR3 is 14 residues. The DNA of the CDR3 is TGTGCCAGCAGCCGGTACAGGGTCGACACTGAAGCTTTCTTT. As protein: CASSRYRVDTEAFF.

The chain couples TRBV5-1 to TRBJ2-5; D perhaps matches TRBD1 (5 bases). The CDR3 sequence is 14 residues long. Germline V gives CDR1 SGHRS, CDR2 YFSETQ. V lost 1 base, J lost 1 base, and 8 bases lay in between. This CDR3 reads CASSLQGSQETQYF. Written as DNA, the CDR3 is TGCGCCAGCAGCTTGCAGGGTTCCCAAGAGACCCAGTACTTC.

On this clone itself: At one of its ends the junction is not consistent with the germline gene, which may arise from a read error. The rearrangement joins TRBV7-7 to TRBJ2-5, with TRBD1 matching over 7 bases. Per germline, CDR1 SSHAT and CDR2 FNYEAQ (reference sequence). The CDR3 sequence is 16 residues long. As DNA, the CDR3 is TGTGCTAGCAGCTTTTCAGCTGGGACAGCTCAAGAGACCCAGTACTTC. It translates to CASSFSAGTAQETQYF.

This chain uses TRBV30 with TRBJ1-4; D unresolved. This CDR3 contains 13 residues. Germline assignment: CDR1 GTSNPN and CDR2 SVGIG (reference sequence). The ends were cut back, 4 bases at V and 8 bases at J, with 14 bases in the middle. For the CDR3, the DNA is TGTGCCTGGACCGCAGGAGGTCGGGAAAAACTGTTTTTT. Translation: CAWTAGGREKLFF.

The chain links TRBV11-3 to TRBJ2-7, with 10 bases that match TRBD2. Germline V lookup: CDR1 SGHNT, CDR2 YENEEA. CDR3 length: 16 amino acids. V lost 5 bases and J lost 2; bases outside the gene matches: 9. The CDR3 loop reads CASSPTSGSLTYEQYF. For the CDR3, the DNA is TGTGCCAGCAGCCCGACTAGCGGGTCTCTCACCTACGAGCAGTACTTC.

The V and J genes are TRBV6-1 and TRBJ1-2; the match to TRBD1 covers 7 bases. Germline V CDR1 and CDR2: MNHNS, SASEGT. Losses at the gene ends were 0 bases for V and 7 bases for J; bases not matched to a gene: 5. There are 14 residues in the CDR3. The CDR3 coding sequence is TGTGCCAGCAGTGAAGCAGGGGGCCTGGGTGGCTACACCTTC. This codes for CASSEAGGLGGYTF.

This chain connects TRBV21-1 to TRBJ1-2; the table gives TRBD1 as D, unverified against the DNA. TRBV21-1 is given as a pseudogene. This CDR3 has 16 residues. The DNA of the CDR3 is TGTGCCAGCAGCACGCATCTCTCAGCAGGGGGCTATGGCTACACCTTC. Its protein is CASSTHLSAGGYGYTF.

The V and J genes are TRBV5-1 and TRBJ2-3; 8 nucleotides line up with TRBD2. The CDR3 has 16 amino acids. The ends lost 4 bases at V and 5 bases at J; junction bases unmatched: 12. Germline V gives CDR1 SGHRS, CDR2 YFSETQ. The DNA of the CDR3 is TGCGCCAGCAGCCGAGCGCCCCGGGGGGGGGAAGATACGCAGTATTTT. It translates to CASSRAPRGGEDTQYF.

The chain uses TRBV5-1 and TRBJ2-3, with 12 bases matching TRBD1. The CDR3 is 19 residues long. V was pared by 3 bases and J by 1 base, with 12 bases of the junction left unmatched. CDR1 is SGHRS and CDR2 is YFSETQ in the germline V gene. DNA of the CDR3: TGCGCCAGCAGCTATCTCCCCGGGACAGGGGGCTACGGCACAGATACGCAGTATTTT. Protein product: CASSYLPGTGGYGTDTQYF. The entire variable domain, with the rest obtained from reference TRBV5-1 and TRBJ2-3, is as follows: KAGVTQTPRYLIKTRGQQVTLSCSPISGHRSVSWYQQTPGQGLQFLFEYFSETQRNKGNFPGRFSGRQFSNSRSEMNVSTLELGDSALYLCASSYLPGTGGYGTDTQYFGPGTRLTVL.

The chain recombines TRBV18 with TRBJ2-1; 10 positions match TRBD2. J was trimmed by 2 bases and V by 3 bases; bases with no gene match: 7. The CDR3 spans 17 residues. Germline-derived CDR1 and CDR2 are KGHSH and LQKENI. CDR3 DNA sequence: TGTGCCAGCTCACCTCCATCGCTAGCGGGGGCCTACAATGAGCAGTTCTTC. Encoded protein: CASSPPSLAGAYNEQFF.

The V and J genes are TRBV7-8 and TRBJ2-7; 7 positions agree with TRBD2. Germline values: CDR1 SGHVS, CDR2 FQNEAQ. The CDR3 contains 15 residues. The V and J ends lost 5 bases and 0 bases, in that order; junction bases with no gene match: 7. For the CDR3, the DNA is TGTGCCAGCAGCCCGATCGGGACTACCTCCTACGAGCAGTACTTC. This gives the protein CASSPIGTTSYEQYF.

CDR3 sequence: CASCASGRATNTGELFF. The CDR3 DNA reads as TGTGCCAGTTGCGCTAGCGGGAGGGCCACGAACACCGGGGAGCTGTTTTTT. V is TRBV19 and J is TRBJ2-2; 12 bases line up with TRBD2. The germline V gene encodes CDR1 LNHDA and CDR2 SQIVND (reference sequence). V shed 8 bases and J 0 bases; nucleotides not matched to a gene: 7. The CDR3 is 17 amino acids.

This rearrangement joins TRBV4-1 to TRBJ1-6, with D possibly matching TRBD1 (6 bases). V was cut by 1 base and J by 7 bases, with 11 bases left in between. Germline-derived CDR1 and CDR2 are MGHRA and YSYEKL. The CDR3 consists of 15 residues. The DNA of the CDR3 is TGCGCCAGCAGCCAAGGACAGGCTGAAAATTCACCCCTCCACTTT. It yields the protein CASSQGQAENSPLHF.

This chain uses TRBV5-4 with TRBJ2-5; possible D gene TRBD2, 7 bases. Germline V gene lookup returns CDR1 SGHNT and CDR2 YYREEE (reference sequence). Trimming stripped 4 bases from V and 3 bases from J, with 13 bases between. The CDR3 consists of 14 residues. The CDR3 sequence is CASSRGGPEETQYF. The CDR3 region has the DNA TGTGCCAGCAGCCGCGGGGGCCCGGAAGAGACCCAGTACTTC.

V gene TRBV11-3 combines with J gene TRBJ2-7, with D possibly TRBD2 on 6 matching bases. Germline CDR1 reads SGHNT; CDR2 reads YENEEA. The V end lost 4 bases, the J end lost 0 bases, and 16 bases lay between the germline ends. The CDR3 runs 16 residues. CDR3 amino acids: CASSSSRWGDSYEQYF. In DNA, the CDR3 is TGTGCCAGCAGCTCATCCCGGTGGGGGGACTCCTACGAGCAGTACTTC.

V and J are TRBV13 and TRBJ1-1; 12 nucleotides match TRBD1. This CDR3 is built from 18 residues. Unmatched junction bases numbered 9, after V lost 3 bases and J lost 1 base. Germline assignment: CDR1 PRHDT and CDR2 FYEKMQ (reference sequence). In nucleotides, the CDR3 is TGTGCCAGCAGCTTTGTATGGGACAGGGGGCGTGGGAACACTGAAGCTTTCTTT. This gives the protein CASSFVWDRGRGNTEAFF.

The genes are TRBV18 and TRBJ2-7, with D tentatively TRBD1 (5 bases). The V end lost 6 bases, the J end lost 9 bases, and 15 bases lay between the germline ends. Germline CDR1 reads KGHSH; CDR2 reads LQKENI. The CDR3 length is 12 residues. CDR3 nucleotides: TGTGCCAGCTCGCCCGACAGTGCCGCGCAGTACTTC. Protein: CASSPDSAAQYF. The whole variable domain, remainder taken from reference TRBV18 and TRBJ2-7, is NAGVMQNPRHLVRRRGQEARLRCSPMKGHSHVYWYRQLPEEGLKFMVYLQKENIIDESGMPKERFSAEFPKEGPSILRIQQVVRGDSAAYFCASSPDSAAQYFGPGTRLTVT.

J is TRBJ2-2 and V is TRBV28, with TRBD1 matching over 8 bases. Germline assignment: CDR1 MDHEN and CDR2 SYDVKM. The length of the CDR3 is 14 residues. The V and J ends lost 7 bases and 4 bases, in that order; junction bases with no gene match: 5. The CDR3 DNA reads TGTGCCAGCAAAACAGGGGGACGCACCGGGGAGCTGTTTTTT. Its translation: CASKTGGRTGELFF.

The chain joins TRBV6-1 to TRBJ1-4, with 8 nucleotides matching TRBD1. Germline loops: CDR1 MNHNS, CDR2 SASEGT. The CDR3 totals 14 residues. The V and J ends lost 7 bases and 6 bases, in that order; junction bases with no gene match: 7. CDR3 amino acids: CASTPGQVYEKLFF. The CDR3, as DNA: TGTGCCAGCACCCCGGGACAGGTCTATGAAAAACTGTTTTTT.

The chain couples TRBV27 to TRBJ2-7; 7 nucleotides match TRBD1. The CDR3 sequence is 15 residues long. V was clipped by 5 bases and J by 2 bases; unmatched bases: 9. Germline V gene data show CDR1 as MNHEY and CDR2 as SMNVEV (reference sequence). The CDR3 is CASSVPGTATYEQYF. For the CDR3, the DNA is TGTGCCAGCAGTGTTCCCGGGACAGCTACCTACGAGCAGTACTTC.

This chain joins TRBV7-9 and TRBJ2-1; D is possibly TRBD2 (5 bases). The V end was cut by 8 bases, the J end by 7 bases, with 12 bases between. Germline CDR1 and CDR2: SEHNR and FQNEAQ (reference sequence). The CDR3 contains 12 residues. CDR3 coding DNA: TGTGCCAGCGGGAGTCTATTGAATGAGCAGTTCTTC. It encodes CASGSLLNEQFF.

J is TRBJ2-7 and V is TRBV2; D gene unclear. V was clipped by 4 bases and J by 2 bases, with 15 bases between them. CDR3 length equals 15 residues. Germline V lookup: CDR1 SNHLY, CDR2 FYNNEI. CDR3 amino acids: CASSALKTVPYEQYF. Here the CDR3 DNA reads TGTGCCAGCAGTGCCCTAAAGACTGTGCCCTACGAGCAGTACTTC.

CDR3 loop: CASSRGTSGSKNEQFF. The CDR3 nucleotides read TGTGCCAGCAGCAGGGGGACTAGCGGGAGTAAAAATGAGCAGTTCTTC. The chain joins TRBV7-6 to TRBJ2-1, with 14 positions matching TRBD2. The CDR3 is made up of 16 amino acids. Germline V gene lookup returns CDR1 SGHVS and CDR2 FNYEAQ. V dropped 5 bases and J dropped 7; count of bases not matched to a gene: 7.

The chain carries TRBV6-5 and TRBJ1-1; D unresolved. The germline CDR1 and CDR2 sequences are MNHEY and SVGAGI. This CDR3 is 15 amino acids long. Trimming left V 0 bases short and J 0 bases short, with 8 bases between. The CDR3, as DNA: TGTGCCAGCAGTTACTCTCCAGACATGAACACTGAAGCTTTCTTT. Translating it yields CASSYSPDMNTEAFF.

V gene TRBV5-4 combines with J gene TRBJ2-5; possible D gene TRBD1, 5 bases. Germline V gene lookup returns CDR1 SGHNT and CDR2 YYREEE (reference sequence). V was clipped by 4 bases and J by 2 bases, with 9 bases between them. The CDR3 consists of 13 residues. CDR3 nucleotides: TGTGCCAGCAGCCCTGACAGTCAAGAGACCCAGTACTTC. The encoded protein is CASSPDSQETQYF.

The chain combines TRBV7-9 with TRBJ2-3, with TRBD2 matching 7 bases. Germline V lookup: CDR1 SEHNR, CDR2 FQNEAQ (reference sequence). V trimming: 4 bases; J trimming: 1 base; junction bases outside the gene matches: 11. The CDR3 has 17 amino acids. CDR3 sequence reads: CASSSHPPGGGTDTQYF. The CDR3 DNA sequence: TGTGCCAGCAGCTCCCATCCGCCGGGGGGAGGCACAGATACGCAGTATTTT. The full variable domain, in which reference TRBV7-9 and TRBJ2-3 provide the parts outside the CDR3, is DTGVSQNPRHKITKRGQNVTFRCDPISEHNRLYWYRQTLGQGPEFLTYFQNEAQLEKSRLLSDRFSAERPKGSFSTLEIQRTEQGDSAMYLCASSSHPPGGGTDTQYFGPGTRLTVL.

The J gene is TRBJ2-7, the V gene TRBV7-2; TRBD2 aligns across 10 bases. Looked up from germline, CDR1 is SGHTA and CDR2 is FQGNSA. V lost 2 bases and J lost 9; bases outside the gene matches: 1. This CDR3 comprises 12 residues. CDR3 residues: CASSLRTSGQYF. CDR3 nucleotide sequence: TGTGCCAGCAGCTTACGGACTAGCGGGCAGTACTTC.

The chain recombines TRBV2 with TRBJ1-1, with 7 bases aligning to TRBD1. This CDR3 comprises 16 residues. V lost 2 bases to trimming and J lost 0 bases; unmatched junction nucleotides: 6. Germline CDR1 SNHLY, CDR2 FYNNEI. DNA for the CDR3: TGTGCCAGCAGTGAAAGGGGACAGTACATGAACACTGAAGCTTTCTTT. Translating it yields CASSERGQYMNTEAFF.

The chain links TRBV28 to TRBJ1-3; the D is unclear. V was trimmed by 6 bases and J by 4 bases, leaving 7 bases between them. This CDR3 region has 12 residues. CDR1 MDHEN and CDR2 SYDVKM come from the germline V gene. The CDR3 sequence is CASRPRGNTIYF. The CDR3 nucleotides read TGTGCCAGCAGGCCGAGGGGAAACACCATATATTTT. Full variable domain (outside the CDR3, taken from reference TRBV28 and TRBJ1-3): DVKVTQSSRYLVKRTGEKVFLECVQDMDHENMFWYRQDPGLGLRLIYFSYDVKMKEKGDIPEGYSVSREKKERFSLILESASTNQTSMYLCASRPRGNTIYFGEGSWLTVV.

The V and J genes are TRBV4-3 and TRBJ2-1; 8 bases are a match to TRBD1. CDR1 LGHNA and CDR2 YSLEER come from the germline V gene. V shed 5 bases and J 12 bases; nucleotides not matched to a gene: 9. The CDR3 has 13 amino acids. DNA for the CDR3: TGCGCCAGCAGCGCTAACAGGGGGAGAGGGCAGTTCTTC. This sequence encodes CASSANRGRGQFF.

This rearrangement joins TRBV5-6 to TRBJ1-4; TRBD1 agrees at 9 bases. Germline V lookup: CDR1 SGHDT, CDR2 YYEEEE. Trimming removed 3 bases from V and 5 bases from J; junction bases left unmatched: 5. The CDR3 length is 15 residues. CDR3 coding DNA: TGTGCCAGCAGCTGGAGGGGGACAGGGAATGAAAAACTGTTTTTT. It specifies CASSWRGTGNEKLFF.

The CDR3 bases are TGTGCCAGCAGTGAAGGCAGGGGCGGTCAGCCCCAGCATTTT. Residues: CASSEGRGGQPQHF. This sequence joins TRBV2 and TRBJ1-5; possibly TRBD1 for D (6 bases). CDR3 size: 14 residues. V was shortened by 1 base and J by 6 bases, with 10 bases between the two germline ends. Germline values: CDR1 SNHLY, CDR2 FYNNEI.